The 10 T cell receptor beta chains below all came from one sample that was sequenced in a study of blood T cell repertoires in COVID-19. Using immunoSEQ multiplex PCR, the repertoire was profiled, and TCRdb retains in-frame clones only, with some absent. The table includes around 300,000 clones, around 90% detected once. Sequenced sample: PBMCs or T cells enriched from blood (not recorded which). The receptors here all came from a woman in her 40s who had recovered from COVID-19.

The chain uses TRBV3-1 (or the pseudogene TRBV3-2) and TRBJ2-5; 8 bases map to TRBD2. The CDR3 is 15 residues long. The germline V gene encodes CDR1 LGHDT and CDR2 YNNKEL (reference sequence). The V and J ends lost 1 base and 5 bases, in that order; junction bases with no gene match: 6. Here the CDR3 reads CASSQGSGREETQYF. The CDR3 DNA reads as TGTGCCAGCAGCCAAGGGTCCGGGAGGGAGGAGACCCAGTACTTC.

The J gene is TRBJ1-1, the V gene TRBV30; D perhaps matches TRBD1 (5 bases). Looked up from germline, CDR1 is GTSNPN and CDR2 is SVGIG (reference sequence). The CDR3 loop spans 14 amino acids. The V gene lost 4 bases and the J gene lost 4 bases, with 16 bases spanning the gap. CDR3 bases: TGTGCCTGGACCCGACAGACGAGATTCACTGAAGCTTTCTTT. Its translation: CAWTRQTRFTEAFF. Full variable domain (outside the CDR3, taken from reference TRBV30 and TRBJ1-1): SQTIHQWPATLVQPVGSPLSLECTVEGTSNPNLYWYRQAAGRGLQLLFYSVGIGQISSEVPQNLSASRPQDRQFILSSKKLLLSDSGFYLCAWTRQTRFTEAFFGQGTRLTVV.

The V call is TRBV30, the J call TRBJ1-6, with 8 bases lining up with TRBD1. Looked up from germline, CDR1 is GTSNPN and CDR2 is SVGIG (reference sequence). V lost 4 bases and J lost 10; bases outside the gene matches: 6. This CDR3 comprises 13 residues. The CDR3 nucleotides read TGTGCCTGGACCAGACAGGGGAGGTCACCCCTCCACTTT. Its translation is CAWTRQGRSPLHF. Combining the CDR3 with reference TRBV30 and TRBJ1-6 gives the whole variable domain SQTIHQWPATLVQPVGSPLSLECTVEGTSNPNLYWYRQAAGRGLQLLFYSVGIGQISSEVPQNLSASRPQDRQFILSSKKLLLSDSGFYLCAWTRQGRSPLHFGNGTRLTVT.

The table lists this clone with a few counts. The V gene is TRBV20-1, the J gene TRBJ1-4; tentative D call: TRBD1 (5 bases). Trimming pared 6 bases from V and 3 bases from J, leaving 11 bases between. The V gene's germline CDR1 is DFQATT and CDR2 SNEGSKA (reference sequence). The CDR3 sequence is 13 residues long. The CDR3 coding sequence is TGCAGTGCCAGTCAGGGTCCTAATGAAAAACTGTTTTTT. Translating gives CSASQGPNEKLFF.

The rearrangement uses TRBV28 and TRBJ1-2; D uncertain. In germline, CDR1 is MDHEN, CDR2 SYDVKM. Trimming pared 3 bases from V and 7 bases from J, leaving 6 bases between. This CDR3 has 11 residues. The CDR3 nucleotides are TGTGCCAGCAGTTTTTTTAGTGGCTACACCTTC. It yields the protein CASSFFSGYTF.

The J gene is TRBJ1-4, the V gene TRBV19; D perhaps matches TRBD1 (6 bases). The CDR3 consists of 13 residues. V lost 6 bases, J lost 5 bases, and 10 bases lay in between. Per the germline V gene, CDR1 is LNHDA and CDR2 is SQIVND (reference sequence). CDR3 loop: CASSAGTNEKLFF. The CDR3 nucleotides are TGTGCCAGTAGCGCCGGGACAAATGAAAAACTGTTTTTT.

The chain's CDR3 is CATSPGQGNQPQHF. CDR3 DNA: TGTGCCACTTCCCCGGGACAGGGTAACCAGCCCCAGCATTTT. This rearrangement joins TRBV3-1 (or the pseudogene TRBV3-2) to TRBJ1-5; TRBD1 matches 9 bases. Looked up from germline, CDR1 is LGHDT and CDR2 is YNNKEL (reference sequence). The CDR3 has 14 amino acids. The J segment lost 7 bases and the V segment lost 10 bases, leaving 11 bases of the junction unmatched.

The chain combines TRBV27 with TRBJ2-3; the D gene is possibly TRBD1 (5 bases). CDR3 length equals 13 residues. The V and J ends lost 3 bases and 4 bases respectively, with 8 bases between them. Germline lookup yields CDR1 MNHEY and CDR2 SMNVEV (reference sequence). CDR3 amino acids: CASSFHRSDTQYF. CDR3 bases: TGTGCCAGCAGTTTCCACAGGTCAGATACGCAGTATTTT.

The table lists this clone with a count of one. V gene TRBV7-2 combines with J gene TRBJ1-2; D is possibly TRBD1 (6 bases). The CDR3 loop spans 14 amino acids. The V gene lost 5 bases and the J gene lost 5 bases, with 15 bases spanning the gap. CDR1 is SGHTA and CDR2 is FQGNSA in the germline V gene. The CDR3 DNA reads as TGTGCCAGCAGCCAACAGGGCGGGCATTATGGCTACACCTTC. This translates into CASSQQGGHYGYTF.

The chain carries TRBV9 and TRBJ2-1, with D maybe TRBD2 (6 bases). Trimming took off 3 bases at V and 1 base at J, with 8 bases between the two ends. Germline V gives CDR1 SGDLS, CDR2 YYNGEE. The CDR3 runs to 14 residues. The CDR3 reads CASSDRGSYNEQFF. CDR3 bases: TGTGCCAGCAGCGACCGGGGGTCCTACAATGAGCAGTTCTTC.